This T cell receptor (beta chain) was obtained from a study of radiation and T cells in renal cell carcinoma. As for the study in general: Nephrectomy followed 15 Gy stereotactic body radiation by 4 weeks. Whole-study results and caveats: In blood, top tumor clones expanded by 2 weeks, shrinking by 4.

Looked up from germline, CDR1 is SGHNT and CDR2 is YYREEE (reference sequence). The germline V and J ends were trimmed by 0 bases and 5 bases, with 11 bases remaining between them. This CDR3 contains 15 residues. Time point of the sample: blood 2 weeks post-SBRT. Sample treatment: 15 Gy SBRT to primary tumor, nephrectomy 4 weeks later. After SBRT, blood was collected at 2 and 4 weeks, plus baseline. This table comes from immunoSEQ multiplex PCR, and its TCRdb copy is limited to in-frame clones, with some not included. The table shows tens of thousands of clones, with 80% to 90% occurring only once. This clone was detected a few times. Its antigen is not known.

The sequence derives from a woman between 45 and 60 years old with renal cell carcinoma. Sequencing used blood, obtained from a patient whose treatment included radiotherapy and nephrectomy. The chain recombines TRBV5-4 with TRBJ2-2; D may match TRBD1 or TRBD2 (5 bases each). The CDR3 bases are TGTGCCAGCAGCTTGGCGTTGGGGGATACCGGGGAGCTGTTTTTT. Translation gives CASSLALGDTGELFF.